Listed below are T cell receptor beta chains from one sample, sequenced in a study of T cell changes during pregnancy in multiple sclerosis. TCRdb's copy holds only in-frame clones and misses some; the assay was immunoSEQ multiplex PCR. Of around 65,000 clones in the sample, approximately 90% were seen once. The material sequenced was peripheral blood, taken in the second trimester of pregnancy. These receptors were obtained from a female donor in good health, enrolled as a control in a pregnancy study. Each CDR3 is given with its conserved first and last residue. A D gene is named only where the DNA matches it firmly. Size values are once, few and many counts, or a class for expanded clones, and some rows have none.

D | J | size | V | DNA | CDR3
. | TRBJ1-6 | . | TRBV30 | TGTGCCCGTCAGGGTCTCACCGATAATTCACCCCTCCACTTT | CARQGLTDNSPLHF
. | TRBJ1-6 | . | TRBV30 | TGTGCCTGGGCGTCAGGGAATAATTCACCCCTCCACTTT | CAWASGNNSPLHF
TRBD1 | TRBJ1-1 | . | TRBV7-3 | TGTGCCAGCAGCCCAGGACAGGACACTGAAGCTTTCTTT | CASSPGQDTEAFF
TRBD1 | TRBJ2-1 | once | TRBV6-5 | TGTGCCAGCAGTGACGGGACAGGAAACAATGAGCAGTTCTTC | CASSDGTGNNEQFF
. | TRBJ1-2 | few | TRBV6-5 | TGTGCCAGCAGCAACACTGACGGGAACTATGGCTACACCTTC | CASSNTDGNYGYTF
TRBD1 | TRBJ2-1 | . | TRBV2 | TGTGCCAGCAGGCCGGGACAGCCCCGGGGGTTCTTC | CASRPGQPRGFF
TRBD2 | TRBJ2-7 | few | TRBV27 | TGTGCCAGCAGTTTAGAACTAGCGGGCATCTACGAGCAGTACTTC | CASSLELAGIYEQYF
. | TRBJ2-2 | . | TRBV9 | TGTGCCAGCAGCGTAGTAGAAACCGGGGAGCTGTTTTTT | CASSVVETGELFF
TRBD1 | TRBJ1-2 | . | TRBV29-1 | TGCAGCGTTGAACGGACAGGGACTGGCTACACCTTC | CSVERTGTGYTF
TRBD1 | TRBJ2-5 | . | TRBV5-6 | TGTGCCAGCAGCTTGGGCCCAGGGGGCGCGGTTGAGACCCAGTACTTC | CASSLGPGGAVETQYF
. | TRBJ1-1 | . | TRBV18 | TGTGCCAGCTCACCTACAGGGTTCACTGAAGCTTTCTTT | CASSPTGFTEAFF
TRBD1 | TRBJ1-2 | . | TRBV27 | TGTGCCAGCAGTTTAATGGGACAGGGGGCTTATGGCTACACCTTC | CASSLMGQGAYGYTF
. | TRBJ1-1 | . | TRBV28 | TGTGCCAGCAGTTTATCCGAGGACAGATCCGAAGCTTTCTTT | CASSLSEDRSEAFF
TRBD1 | TRBJ1-1 | . | TRBV11-2 | TGTGCCAGCAGCTCCAGACAGGGGTACACTGAAGCTTTCTTT | CASSSRQGYTEAFF
. | TRBJ2-6 | . | TRBV30 | TGTGCCTGGAGTTTGACAGGAAAGGGCTCTGGGGCCAACGTCCTGACTTTC | CAWSLTGKGSGANVLTF
TRBD1 | TRBJ1-6 | . | TRBV7-9 | TGTGCCAGCAGGCCGACAGGGCCCAATTCACCCCTCCACTTT | CASRPTGPNSPLHF
TRBD1 | TRBJ2-1 | . | TRBV29-1 | TGCAGCGCCCAAGAACAGGGGGCAGTGAATGAGCAGTTCTTC | CSAQEQGAVNEQFF
TRBD2 | TRBJ2-7 | . | TRBV7-7 | TGTGCTAGCAGCCCGGGGACTAGCGGGGCCTACGAGCAGTACTTC | CASSPGTSGAYEQYF
TRBD2 | TRBJ2-5 | . | TRBV7-3 | TGTGCCAGCAGCCTTAACGGACTAGCGGGCGAGACCCAGTACTTC | CASSLNGLAGETQYF
TRBD1 | TRBJ2-3 | . | TRBV14 | TGTGCCAGCAGCATTAAAAGGGGGCGCAAGTATTTT | CASSIKRGRKYF
TRBD2 | TRBJ2-7 | . | TRBV18 | TGTGCCAGCTCACCGGGTAGCGGGAGAACCTACGAGCAGTACTTC | CASSPGSGRTYEQYF
. | TRBJ2-5 | . | TRBV15 | TGTGCCACCAGCTCCCCCCCGTCGACAGGCGGGACCCAGTACTTC | CATSSPPSTGGTQYF
TRBD1 | TRBJ1-2 | . | TRBV7-9 | TGTGCCAGCAGCTCATGGGACAGGGAGAACTATGGCTACACCTTC | CASSSWDRENYGYTF
. | TRBJ2-1 | . | TRBV5-3 | TGTGCCAGAAGCTTGGGTCCCACAGGGTTGGAAAGGTACAATGAGCAGTTCTTC | CARSLGPTGLERYNEQFF
TRBD1 | TRBJ1-2 | . | TRBV30 | TGTGCCTGGAGGGAGGCAGGGGGAAGAGGCTACACCTTC | CAWREAGGRGYTF
TRBD1 | TRBJ1-3 | . | TRBV7-9 | TGTGCCAGCAGCCTAATACAGGGGAACACCATATATTTT | CASSLIQGNTIYF
TRBD2 | TRBJ2-1 | . | TRBV5-1 | TGCGCCAGCAGCCCTGGGACTAGCGGGAGCAATGAGCAGTTCTTC | CASSPGTSGSNEQFF
. | TRBJ2-7 | once | TRBV5-1 | TGCGCCAGCAGCTTTTCTGGAGGGCACGAGCAGTACTTC | CASSFSGGHEQYF
. | TRBJ2-5 | . | TRBV18 | TGTGCCAGCTCACCACCCTTACAGGTTGGAGAGACCCAGTACTTC | CASSPPLQVGETQYF
TRBD2 | TRBJ2-5 | . | TRBV11-2 | TGTGCCAGCAGCTTAATAGCGGGGGGGTTAGAGACCCAGTACTTC | CASSLIAGGLETQYF
. | TRBJ2-3 | . | TRBV11-3 | TGTGCCAGCAGCCTGGGGCAAGATACGCAGTATTTT | CASSLGQDTQYF
. | TRBJ1-2 | . | TRBV13 | TGTGCCAGCAGCCCAATCGGACAGAACTATGGCTACACCTTC | CASSPIGQNYGYTF
. | TRBJ2-7 | . | TRBV6-6 | TGTGCCAGCGGTCAGCGAAGCGGAACCTACGAGCAGTACTTC | CASGQRSGTYEQYF
TRBD2 | TRBJ2-3 | . | TRBV27 | TGTGCCAGCAACTTGGGGGGGGTAGGAGATACGCAGTATTTT | CASNLGGVGDTQYF
TRBD2 | TRBJ2-1 | . | TRBV6-6 | TGTGCCAGCAGGCTAGCGGGAGCCTACAATGAGCAGTTCTTC | CASRLAGAYNEQFF
. | TRBJ2-3 | . | TRBV5-4 | TGTGCCAGCAGCCAACCGACTAGGTTGGCAGATACGCAGTATTTT | CASSQPTRLADTQYF
. | TRBJ1-5 | . | TRBV19 | TGTGCCAGTAGGACAAAACAGGGTAAGGAAAATCAGCCCCAGCATTTT | CASRTKQGKENQPQHF
TRBD2 | TRBJ2-2 | . | TRBV7-3 | TGTGCCAGCAGCTTAAGGGGGGGAGGATCGAACACCGGGGAGCTGTTTTTT | CASSLRGGGSNTGELFF
. | TRBJ1-1 | . | TRBV18 | TGTGCCAGCTCACCAATGTCAGGGGTCAACACTGAAGCTTTCTTT | CASSPMSGVNTEAFF
. | TRBJ2-7 | . | TRBV5-5 | TGTGCCAGCAGCTTCCATTTCGAGCAGTACTTC | CASSFHFEQYF
TRBD1 | TRBJ1-5 | . | TRBV5-5 | TGTGCCAGCAGCAGGGGACAGGGTAATCAGCCCCAGCATTTT | CASSRGQGNQPQHF
. | TRBJ2-3 | . | TRBV29-1 | TGCAGCGCCACACCGGGTTCCACAGATACGCAGTATTTT | CSATPGSTDTQYF
. | TRBJ1-2 | . | TRBV7-9 | TGTGCCAGCAGCTTAGAGAACAGAGGCTACACCTTC | CASSLENRGYTF
. | TRBJ1-2 | . | TRBV9 | TGTGCCAGCAGCCGAGGGTCGGGGAGCTATGGCTACACCTTC | CASSRGSGSYGYTF
. | TRBJ1-2 | . | TRBV7-9 | TGTGCCAGCAGCCGCACCACACAGGGTAGAGTCAGCGATTATGGCTACACCTTC | CASSRTTQGRVSDYGYTF
. | TRBJ1-5 | few | TRBV5-4 | TGTGCCAGCAGCTTGGGTGGTACAGATCAGCCCCAGCATTTT | CASSLGGTDQPQHF
TRBD2 | TRBJ2-5 | . | TRBV15 | TGTGCCACCAGCAGAGGGGCGGGAGTTCAAGAGACCCAGTACTTC | CATSRGAGVQETQYF
. | TRBJ2-5 | . | TRBV10-3 | TGTGCCATCAGTGGGGAAAGATCAGAGGACAGCCCCATCTCCGCCCTAATCGTCGAGACCCAGTACTTC | CAISGERSEDSPISALIVETQYF
TRBD2 | TRBJ2-1 | . | TRBV5-6 | TGTGCCAGCAGCTTGCTCGCTAGCGGGAGCCCCTCTTGGCACAATGAGCAGTTCTTC | CASSLLASGSPSWHNEQFF
TRBD1 | TRBJ1-5 | . | TRBV7-9 | TGTGCCAGCAGCTTATACGGACAGGAGGTTAGCAATCAGCCCCAGCATTTT | CASSLYGQEVSNQPQHF
. | TRBJ1-4 | once | TRBV7-8 | TGTGCCAGCGGGTTGAGGGGGGGCGGATCGTCAACTAATGAAAAACTGTTTTTT | CASGLRGGGSSTNEKLFF
. | TRBJ2-7 | once | TRBV7-2 | TGTGCCAGCAGCGATAACACAGGGCGCCACGAGCAGTACTTC | CASSDNTGRHEQYF
. | TRBJ2-5 | . | TRBV5-1 | TGCGCCAGCAGCTTGGAGGGTTTGCGGGGCGGGGAGACCCAGTACTTC | CASSLEGLRGGETQYF
TRBD1 | TRBJ2-3 | . | TRBV5-1 | TGCGCCAGCAGCAACGGACAGGGGAGTTCAACAGATACGCAGTATTTT | CASSNGQGSSTDTQYF
TRBD2 | TRBJ2-7 | . | TRBV5-8 | TGTGCCAGCGGAGAGCGGGAGTGGGGGTCCCGAGAGCAGTACTTC | CASGEREWGSREQYF
. | TRBJ1-2 | . | TRBV18 | TGTGCCAGCTCACCACCGCCTGGAATCGTGGAGAACTATGGCTACACCTTC | CASSPPPGIVENYGYTF
TRBD1 | TRBJ2-7 | . | TRBV28 | TGTGCCAGCAGACAGGGGGCCTCCTACGAGCAGTACTTC | CASRQGASYEQYF
TRBD1 | TRBJ1-1 | . | TRBV7-8 | TGTGCCAGCAGCTCGACGGACAGGGGCTCATCTGAAGCTTTCTTT | CASSSTDRGSSEAFF
TRBD2 | TRBJ2-2 | . | TRBV11-3 | TGTGCCAGCAGCGCCCGGGGGGCCGGGGAGCTGTTTTTT | CASSARGAGELFF